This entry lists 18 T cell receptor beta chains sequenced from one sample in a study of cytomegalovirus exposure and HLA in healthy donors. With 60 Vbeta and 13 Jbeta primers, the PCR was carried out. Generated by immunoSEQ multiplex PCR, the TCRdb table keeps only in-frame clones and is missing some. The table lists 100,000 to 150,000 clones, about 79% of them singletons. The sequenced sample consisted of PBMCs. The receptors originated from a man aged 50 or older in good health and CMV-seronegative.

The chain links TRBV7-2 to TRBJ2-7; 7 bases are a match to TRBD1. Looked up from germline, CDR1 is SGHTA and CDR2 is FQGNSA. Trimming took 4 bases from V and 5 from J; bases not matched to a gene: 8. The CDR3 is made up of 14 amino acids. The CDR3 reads CASSSTGTDHEQYF. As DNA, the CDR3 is TGTGCCAGCAGCTCGACCGGGACAGACCACGAGCAGTACTTC.

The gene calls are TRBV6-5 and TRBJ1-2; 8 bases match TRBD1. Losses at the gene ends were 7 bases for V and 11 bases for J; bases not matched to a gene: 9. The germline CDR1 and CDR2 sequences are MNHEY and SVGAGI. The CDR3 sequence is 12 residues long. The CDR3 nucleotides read TGTGCCAGCACCCTCGGGACAGGAGGGTACACCTTC. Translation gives CASTLGTGGYTF.

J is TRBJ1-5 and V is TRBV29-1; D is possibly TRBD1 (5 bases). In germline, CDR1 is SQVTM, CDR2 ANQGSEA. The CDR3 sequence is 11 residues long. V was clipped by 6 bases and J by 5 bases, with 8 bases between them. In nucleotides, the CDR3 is TGCAGCGTGGGGGAGGATCAGCCCCAGCATTTT. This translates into CSVGEDQPQHF.

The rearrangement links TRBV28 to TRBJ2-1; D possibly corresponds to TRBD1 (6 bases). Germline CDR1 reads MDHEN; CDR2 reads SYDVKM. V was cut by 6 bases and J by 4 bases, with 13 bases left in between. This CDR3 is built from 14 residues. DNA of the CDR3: TGTGCCAGCAGACCCGTGGGGGCATACAATGAGCAGTTCTTC. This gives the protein CASRPVGAYNEQFF.

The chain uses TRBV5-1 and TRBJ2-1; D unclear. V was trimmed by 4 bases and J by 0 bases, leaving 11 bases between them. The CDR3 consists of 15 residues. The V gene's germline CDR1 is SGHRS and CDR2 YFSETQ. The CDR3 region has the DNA TGCGCCAGCAGCCGAGATGCGTCCTCCTACAATGAGCAGTTCTTC. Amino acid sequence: CASSRDASSYNEQFF. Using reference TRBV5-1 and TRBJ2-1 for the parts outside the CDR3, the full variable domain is KAGVTQTPRYLIKTRGQQVTLSCSPISGHRSVSWYQQTPGQGLQFLFEYFSETQRNKGNFPGRFSGRQFSNSRSEMNVSTLELGDSALYLCASSRDASSYNEQFFGPGTRLTVL.

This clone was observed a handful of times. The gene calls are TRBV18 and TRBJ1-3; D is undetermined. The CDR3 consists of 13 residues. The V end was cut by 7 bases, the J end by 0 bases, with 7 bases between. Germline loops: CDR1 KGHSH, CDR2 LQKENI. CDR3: CASLRSSGNTIYF. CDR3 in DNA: TGTGCCAGCTTACGTAGCTCTGGAAACACCATATATTTT.

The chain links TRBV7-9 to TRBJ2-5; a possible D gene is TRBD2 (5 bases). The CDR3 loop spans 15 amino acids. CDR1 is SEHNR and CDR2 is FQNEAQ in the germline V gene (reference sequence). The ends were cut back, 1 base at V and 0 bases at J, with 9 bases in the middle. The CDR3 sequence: CASSLVSGYQETQYF. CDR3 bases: TGTGCCAGCAGCTTAGTTTCGGGGTACCAAGAGACCCAGTACTTC.

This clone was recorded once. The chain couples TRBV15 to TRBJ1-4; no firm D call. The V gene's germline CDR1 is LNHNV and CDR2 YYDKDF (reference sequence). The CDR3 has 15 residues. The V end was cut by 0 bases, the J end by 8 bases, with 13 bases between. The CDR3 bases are TGTGCCACCAGCAGAGATTGGCAGGCGGGAGAAAAACTGTTTTTT. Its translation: CATSRDWQAGEKLFF.

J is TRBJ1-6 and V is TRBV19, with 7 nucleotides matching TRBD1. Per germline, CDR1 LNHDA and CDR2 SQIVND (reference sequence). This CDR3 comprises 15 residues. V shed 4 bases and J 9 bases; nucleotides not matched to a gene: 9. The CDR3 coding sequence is TGTGCCAGTAGTAGTGAGACAGGGTGGTCTTCACCCCTCCACTTT. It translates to CASSSETGWSSPLHF.

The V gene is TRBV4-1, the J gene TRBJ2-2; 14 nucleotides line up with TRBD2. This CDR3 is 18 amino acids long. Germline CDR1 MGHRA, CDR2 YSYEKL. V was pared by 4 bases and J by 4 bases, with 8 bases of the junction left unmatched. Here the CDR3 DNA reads TGCGCCAGCAGCCCAGAGGGACTAGCGGGGGAACGCACCGGGGAGCTGTTTTTT. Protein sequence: CASSPEGLAGERTGELFF.

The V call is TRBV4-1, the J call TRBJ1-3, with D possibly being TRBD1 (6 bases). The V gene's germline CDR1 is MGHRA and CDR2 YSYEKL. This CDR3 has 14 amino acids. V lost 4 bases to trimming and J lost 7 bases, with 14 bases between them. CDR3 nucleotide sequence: TGCGCCAGCAGCCCCTTTTACAGGGAGAACACCATATATTTT. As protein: CASSPFYRENTIYF.

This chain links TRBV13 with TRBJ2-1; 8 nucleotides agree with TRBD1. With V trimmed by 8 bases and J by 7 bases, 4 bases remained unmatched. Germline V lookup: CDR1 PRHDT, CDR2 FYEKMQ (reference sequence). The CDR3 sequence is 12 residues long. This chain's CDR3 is CASADRVNEQFF. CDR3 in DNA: TGTGCCAGCGCGGACAGGGTTAATGAGCAGTTCTTC. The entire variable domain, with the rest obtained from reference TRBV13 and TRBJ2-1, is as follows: AAGVIQSPRHLIKEKRETATLKCYPIPRHDTVYWYQQGPGQDPQFLISFYEKMQSDKGSIPDRFSAQQFSDYHSELNMSSLELGDSALYFCASADRVNEQFFGPGTRLTVL.

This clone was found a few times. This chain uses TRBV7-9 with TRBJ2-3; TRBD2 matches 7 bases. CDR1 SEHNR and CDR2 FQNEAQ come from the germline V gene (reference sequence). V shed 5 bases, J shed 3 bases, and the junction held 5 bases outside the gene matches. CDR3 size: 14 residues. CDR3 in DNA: TGTGCCAGCAGCAACGACGGGGGGACAGATACGCAGTATTTT. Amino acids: CASSNDGGTDTQYF.

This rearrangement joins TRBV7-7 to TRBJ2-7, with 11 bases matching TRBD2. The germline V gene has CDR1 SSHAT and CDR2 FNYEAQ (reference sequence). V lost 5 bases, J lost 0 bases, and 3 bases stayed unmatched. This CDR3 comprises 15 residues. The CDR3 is CASSILAGGSYEQYF. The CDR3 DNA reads TGTGCCAGCAGCATCCTAGCGGGGGGCTCCTACGAGCAGTACTTC.

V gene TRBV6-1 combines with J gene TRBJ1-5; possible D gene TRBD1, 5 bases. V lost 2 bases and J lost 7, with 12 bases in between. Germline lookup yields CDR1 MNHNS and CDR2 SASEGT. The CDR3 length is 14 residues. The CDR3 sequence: CASSENWGLQPQHF. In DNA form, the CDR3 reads TGTGCCAGCAGTGAAAATTGGGGACTACAGCCCCAGCATTTT.

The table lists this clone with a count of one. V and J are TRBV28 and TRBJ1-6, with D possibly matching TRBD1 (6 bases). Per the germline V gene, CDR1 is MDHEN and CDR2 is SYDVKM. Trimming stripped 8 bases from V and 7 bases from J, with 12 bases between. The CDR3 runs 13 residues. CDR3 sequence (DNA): TGTGCCAGCCGGTCAGGGGTGAATTCACCCCTCCACTTT. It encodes CASRSGVNSPLHF.

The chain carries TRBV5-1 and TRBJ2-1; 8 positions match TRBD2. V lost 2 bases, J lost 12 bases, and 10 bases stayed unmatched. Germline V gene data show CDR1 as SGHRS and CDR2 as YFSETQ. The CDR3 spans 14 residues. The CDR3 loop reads CASSFSGAQSGQFF. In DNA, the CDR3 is TGCGCCAGCAGCTTTAGCGGGGCCCAATCAGGGCAGTTCTTC. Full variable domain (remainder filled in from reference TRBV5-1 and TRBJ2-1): KAGVTQTPRYLIKTRGQQVTLSCSPISGHRSVSWYQQTPGQGLQFLFEYFSETQRNKGNFPGRFSGRQFSNSRSEMNVSTLELGDSALYLCASSFSGAQSGQFFGPGTRLTVL.

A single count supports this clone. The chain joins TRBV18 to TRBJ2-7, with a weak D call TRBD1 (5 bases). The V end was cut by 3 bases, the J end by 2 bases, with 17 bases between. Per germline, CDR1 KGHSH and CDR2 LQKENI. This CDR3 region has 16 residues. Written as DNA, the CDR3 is TGTGCCAGCTCACCCCCACCGGCTCAGGGCGCCTACGAGCAGTACTTC. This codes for CASSPPPAQGAYEQYF.